A single sample is the source of the 22 T cell receptor beta chains below, sequenced in a study of PD-1 blockade in classical Hodgkin lymphoma. Every one of the patients relapsed after autologous stem cell transplantation (brentuximab vedotin exposure was variable). Assay used: immunoSEQ multiplex PCR; TCRdb lists only in-frame clones, some missing. The table lists more than 60,000 clones, roughly 90% of them singletons. The sample consisted of peripheral blood mononuclear cells (PBMCs), taken at baseline. The origin of the receptors is a human donor with classical Hodgkin lymphoma.

The chain combines TRBV18 with TRBJ2-2; a possible D gene is TRBD1 (6 bases). Germline V gene data show CDR1 as KGHSH and CDR2 as LQKENI. This CDR3 region has 14 residues. Deletions cut 3 bases from V and 4 bases from J, with 9 bases between. The CDR3 DNA sequence: TGTGCCAGCTCACCGGACAGTTTCACCGGGGAGCTGTTTTTT. This encodes CASSPDSFTGELFF.

This chain uses TRBV7-9 with TRBJ1-5, with no clear D. V shed 1 base and J shed 4 bases, with 8 bases lying between them. The CDR3 runs 14 residues. Germline lookup yields CDR1 SEHNR and CDR2 FQNEAQ (reference sequence). The chain's CDR3 is CASSLVIGNQPQHF. As DNA, the CDR3 is TGTGCCAGCAGCTTAGTTATAGGAAATCAGCCCCAGCATTTT. The full variable domain, rest sourced from reference TRBV7-9 and TRBJ1-5, is DTGVSQNPRHKITKRGQNVTFRCDPISEHNRLYWYRQTLGQGPEFLTYFQNEAQLEKSRLLSDRFSAERPKGSFSTLEIQRTEQGDSAMYLCASSLVIGNQPQHFGDGTRLSIL.

The chain employs TRBV7-2 and TRBJ2-3, with D unclear. From germline, CDR1 is SGHTA and CDR2 FQGNSA. This CDR3 has 12 amino acids. Trimming left V 0 bases short and J 3 bases short, with 1 base between. Here the CDR3 DNA reads TGTGCCAGCAGCTTAGCGACAGATACGCAGTATTTT. Translated: CASSLATDTQYF.

The chain couples TRBV27 to TRBJ2-2, with D unclear. Germline V CDR1 and CDR2: MNHEY, SMNVEV (reference sequence). Trimming took 1 base from V and 8 from J, leaving 5 bases between them. The CDR3 spans 12 residues. CDR3 sequence: CASSLFLGELFF. Written as DNA, the CDR3 is TGTGCCAGCAGTTTATTTCTTGGGGAGCTGTTTTTT.

J is TRBJ2-5 and V is TRBV4-2; D is unresolved. This CDR3 contains 14 residues. CDR1 and CDR2 (germline): LGHNA, YNFKEQ. Trimming cost V 0 bases and J 11 bases, with 16 bases left between them. For the CDR3, the DNA is TGTGCCAGCAGCCAAGAAATAGCCAAGGGTTCTCAGTACTTC. It codes for CASSQEIAKGSQYF.

The chain carries TRBV27 and TRBJ2-7; 10 bases align to TRBD1. The CDR3 is made up of 16 amino acids. The trim removed 2 bases at V and 9 bases at J, leaving 13 bases unmatched. The germline V gene encodes CDR1 MNHEY and CDR2 SMNVEV (reference sequence). The CDR3 nucleotides read TGTGCCAGCAGTTTAATCCCCGCGGACAGGGGGGGGGTGCAGTACTTC. It specifies CASSLIPADRGGVQYF.

The chain couples TRBV7-6 to TRBJ2-1; D not resolved. Germline CDR1 SGHVS, CDR2 FNYEAQ. This CDR3 has 12 amino acids. V was shortened by 3 bases and J by 8 bases, with 8 bases between the two germline ends. CDR3 sequence: CASSFRSHEQFF. The CDR3 coding sequence is TGTGCCAGCAGCTTTAGAAGTCATGAGCAGTTCTTC.

This chain uses TRBV6-5 with TRBJ2-7, with a possible D match to TRBD1 (5 bases). Germline CDR1 is MNHEY and CDR2 is SVGAGI. This CDR3 region has 15 residues. V gave up 0 bases and J gave up 2 bases, with 11 bases separating them. The CDR3 coding sequence is TGTGCCAGCAGTTACTCGAGGACACCTCCCTACGAGCAGTACTTC. Its protein is CASSYSRTPPYEQYF.

CDR3 protein: CASGRGRADTGELFF. The CDR3 region has the DNA TGTGCCAGCGGACGGGGGAGGGCGGACACCGGGGAGCTGTTTTTT. The chain is built from TRBV6-6 and TRBJ2-2; 7 positions agree with TRBD2. The CDR3 runs to 15 residues. V shed 8 bases and J 3 bases; nucleotides not matched to a gene: 9. Germline V gene data show CDR1 as MNHNY and CDR2 as SVGAGI (reference sequence).

The rearrangement uses TRBV28 and TRBJ2-3; D uncertain. Looked up from germline, CDR1 is MDHEN and CDR2 is SYDVKM. This CDR3 region has 11 residues. V was pared by 1 base and J by 5 bases, with 1 base between. The CDR3 sequence is CASSLLDTQYF. In nucleotides, the CDR3 is TGTGCCAGCAGTTTATTAGATACGCAGTATTTT.

This chain connects TRBV27 to TRBJ1-1; weak D call: TRBD1 (6 bases). Trimming stripped 5 bases from V and 1 base from J, with 8 bases between. CDR1 is MNHEY and CDR2 is SMNVEV in the germline V gene (reference sequence). CDR3 length equals 13 residues. Written as DNA, the CDR3 is TGTGCCAGCAGTCTACAGGGGAACACTGAAGCTTTCTTT. Amino acids: CASSLQGNTEAFF.

The chain carries TRBV27 and TRBJ2-4, with 14 nucleotides matching TRBD2. Germline V lookup: CDR1 MNHEY, CDR2 SMNVEV (reference sequence). J gave up 0 bases and V 2 bases, and 12 bases lay outside the gene matches. This CDR3 is built from 21 residues. In DNA, the CDR3 is TGTGCCAGCAGTTTACCCAATAGACTAGCGGGAGGGTGGCTAGCCAAAAACATTCAGTACTTC. It encodes CASSLPNRLAGGWLAKNIQYF.

The chain combines TRBV28 with TRBJ2-7; TRBD1 is a possible D gene (7 bases). Germline CDR1 and CDR2: MDHEN and SYDVKM. The ends were cut back, 6 bases at V and 0 bases at J, with 15 bases in the middle. The CDR3 totals 15 residues. CDR3 bases: TGTGCCAGCAGCAGAACAGGGGACTCCTCCTACGAGCAGTACTTC. This encodes CASSRTGDSSYEQYF.

This clone showed up just once. This chain joins TRBV5-1 and TRBJ1-2; D unclear. V was pared by 7 bases and J by 5 bases, with 18 bases between. The CDR3 spans 14 residues. From germline, CDR1 is SGHRS and CDR2 YFSETQ. The CDR3 nucleotides are TGCGCCAGCGCCGGACGGAACCTTGGATATGGCTACACCTTC. This sequence encodes CASAGRNLGYGYTF.

The genes are TRBV6-5 and TRBJ2-4; possible D gene TRBD2, 6 bases. The CDR3 length is 16 residues. Germline-derived CDR1 and CDR2 are MNHEY and SVGAGI. V gave up 0 bases and J gave up 0 bases, with 9 bases separating them. In DNA, the CDR3 is TGTGCCAGCAGTTACTCCGGGGGACTAGCCAAAAACATTCAGTACTTC. Its translation: CASSYSGGLAKNIQYF.

The V gene is TRBV2, the J gene TRBJ2-3; D unclear. The V and J ends lost 3 bases and 4 bases respectively, with 5 bases between them. Germline V gene sequence: CDR1 SNHLY, CDR2 FYNNEI. The CDR3 contains 12 residues. CDR3 in amino acids: CASSESADTQYF. The CDR3 bases are TGTGCCAGCAGTGAGTCCGCAGATACGCAGTATTTT.

This chain uses TRBV6-5 with TRBJ1-1; D is possibly TRBD1 (5 bases). Trimming took 3 bases from V and 0 from J, leaving 14 bases between them. Per germline, CDR1 MNHEY and CDR2 SVGAGI. The CDR3 length is 16 residues. CDR3 sequence (DNA): TGTGCCAGCAGTTATCTAGGGGTCGGGATGAACACTGAAGCTTTCTTT. It translates to CASSYLGVGMNTEAFF.

The chain couples TRBV10-3 to TRBJ2-3; either TRBD1 or TRBD2 may supply D (5 bases each). Germline V gene lookup returns CDR1 ENHRY and CDR2 SYGVKD. Trimming took off 3 bases at V and 2 bases at J, with 12 bases between the two ends. The CDR3 consists of 15 residues. The CDR3 DNA follows: TGTGCCATCAGTGATAAGGGGAGCCCCACAGATACGCAGTATTTT. Residues: CAISDKGSPTDTQYF.

Regarding this clone: The junction shows a germline mismatch at one end, possibly a read error. The sample carries other DNA sequences with the same CDR3. The V call is TRBV28, the J call TRBJ1-2, with 7 bases matching TRBD1. The CDR3 runs 15 residues. The V gene's germline CDR1 is MDHEN and CDR2 SYDVKM. The CDR3 DNA sequence: TGTGCCAGTAGTTTCCCGACAGGGCGGACCTATGGCTACACCTTC. Translated: CASSFPTGRTYGYTF.

The chain joins TRBV7-9 to TRBJ2-1; tentative D call: TRBD2 (6 bases). Germline V lookup: CDR1 SEHNR, CDR2 FQNEAQ (reference sequence). CDR3 size: 13 residues. V was cut by 7 bases and J by 7 bases, with 14 bases left in between. The DNA of the CDR3 is TGTGCCAGCACCCCGCAGGCGGGGAATGAGCAGTTCTTC. Its translation is CASTPQAGNEQFF.

This clone was picked up one time. This chain connects TRBV5-6 to TRBJ2-5; TRBD1 matches 10 bases. The ends lost 2 bases at V and 5 bases at J; junction bases unmatched: 6. The CDR3 sequence is 15 residues long. CDR1 SGHDT and CDR2 YYEEEE come from the germline V gene. CDR3 coding DNA: TGTGCCAGCAGCTTCCCCGGGACAGGGGAGGAGACCCAGTACTTC. Protein product: CASSFPGTGEETQYF.

This clone appeared a single time. The genes are TRBV6-1 and TRBJ2-1, with 8 nucleotides matching TRBD2. In germline, CDR1 is MNHNS, CDR2 SASEGT. The CDR3 runs to 13 residues. Unmatched junction bases numbered 10, after V lost 8 bases and J lost 10 bases. The CDR3 loop reads CASVQREPREQFF. CDR3 bases: TGTGCCAGCGTCCAGCGGGAGCCTCGAGAGCAGTTCTTC.